The 4 T cell receptor beta chains listed next were all sequenced from one sample in a study of glioma-infiltrating T cells after dendritic cell vaccination. The repertoire was sequenced with immunoSEQ multiplex PCR; TCRdb's copy has only in-frame clones and lacks some. The sample lists 80,000 to 95,000 clones, 85% seen once, with under 3% in the top ten. This specimen was blood, taken before dendritic cell vaccination. These TCRs come from a human donor with glioblastoma.

The chain employs TRBV19 and TRBJ1-5; the D is unclear. The CDR3 loop spans 15 amino acids. Trimming cost V 5 bases and J 0 bases, with 11 bases left between them. In germline, CDR1 is LNHDA, CDR2 SQIVND (reference sequence). The CDR3 here is CASSLAGYSNQPQHF. CDR3 in DNA: TGTGCCAGTAGTTTGGCGGGATATAGCAATCAGCCCCAGCATTTT.

J is TRBJ2-7 and V is TRBV5-1, with D unresolved. There are 15 residues in the CDR3. The germline CDR1 and CDR2 sequences are SGHRS and YFSETQ. The V end lost 0 bases, the J end lost 4 bases, and 14 bases lay between the germline ends. The CDR3 sequence: CASSLGGVSVYEQYF. Here the CDR3 DNA reads TGCGCCAGCAGCTTGGGAGGAGTTTCGGTTTACGAGCAGTACTTC.

The CDR3 protein is CASSLGRTGKFF. CDR3 coding DNA: TGCGCCAGCAGCCTGGGACGGACTGGGAAGTTCTTC. The gene calls are TRBV5-1 and TRBJ2-1; the D gene could be TRBD1 or TRBD2 (5 bases each). The ends were cut back, 4 bases at V and 14 bases at J, with 16 bases in the middle. The germline V gene has CDR1 SGHRS and CDR2 YFSETQ. This CDR3 has 12 amino acids.

The rearrangement joins TRBV5-6 to TRBJ1-2; D not certain. Trimming took off 4 bases at V and 1 base at J, with 5 bases between the two ends. CDR1 and CDR2 (germline): SGHDT, YYEEEE. The length of the CDR3 is 12 residues. DNA of the CDR3: TGTGCCAGCAGCAACGGTAACTATGGCTACACCTTC. Translating gives CASSNGNYGYTF.